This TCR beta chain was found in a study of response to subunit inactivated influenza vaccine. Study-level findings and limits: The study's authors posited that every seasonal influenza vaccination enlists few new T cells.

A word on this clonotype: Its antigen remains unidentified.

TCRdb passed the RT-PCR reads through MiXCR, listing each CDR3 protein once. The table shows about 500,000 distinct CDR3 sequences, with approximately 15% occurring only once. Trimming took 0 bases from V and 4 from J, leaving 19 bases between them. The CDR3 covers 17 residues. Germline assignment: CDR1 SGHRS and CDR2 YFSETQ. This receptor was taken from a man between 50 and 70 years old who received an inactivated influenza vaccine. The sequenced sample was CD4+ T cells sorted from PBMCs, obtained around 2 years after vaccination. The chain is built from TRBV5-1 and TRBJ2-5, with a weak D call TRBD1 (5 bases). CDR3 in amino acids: CASSLGMDTVGVETQYF. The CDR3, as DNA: TGCGCCAGCAGCTTGGGAATGGACACGGTGGGTGTAGAGACCCAGTACTTC. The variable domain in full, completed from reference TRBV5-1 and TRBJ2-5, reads KAGVTQTPRYLIKTRGQQVTLSCSPISGHRSVSWYQQTPGQGLQFLFEYFSETQRNKGNFPGRFSGRQFSNSRSEMNVSTLELGDSALYLCASSLGMDTVGVETQYFGPGTRLLVL.